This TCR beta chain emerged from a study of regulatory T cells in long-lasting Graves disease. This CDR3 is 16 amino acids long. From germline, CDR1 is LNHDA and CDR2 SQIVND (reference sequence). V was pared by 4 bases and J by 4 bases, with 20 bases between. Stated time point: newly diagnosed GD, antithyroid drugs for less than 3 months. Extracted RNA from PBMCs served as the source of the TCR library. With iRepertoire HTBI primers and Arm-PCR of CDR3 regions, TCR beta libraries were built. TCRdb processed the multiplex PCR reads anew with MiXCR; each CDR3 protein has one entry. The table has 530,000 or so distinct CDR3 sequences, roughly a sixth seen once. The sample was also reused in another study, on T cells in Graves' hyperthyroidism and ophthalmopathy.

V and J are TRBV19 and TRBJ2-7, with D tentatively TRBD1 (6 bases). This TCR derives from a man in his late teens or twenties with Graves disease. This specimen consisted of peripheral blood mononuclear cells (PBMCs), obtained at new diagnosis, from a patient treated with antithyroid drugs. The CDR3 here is CASSKGETGWGYEQYF. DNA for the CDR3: TGTGCCAGTAGTAAAGGTGAGACAGGATGGGGATACGAGCAGTACTTC. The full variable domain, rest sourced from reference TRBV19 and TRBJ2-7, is DGGITQSPKYLFRKEGQNVTLSCEQNLNHDAMYWYRQDPGQGLRLIYYSQIVNDFQKGDIAEGYSVSREKKESFPLTVTSAQKNPTAFYLCASSKGETGWGYEQYFGPGTRLTVT.